The 32 T cell receptor beta chains in this list originate from one sample, sequenced in a study of sequential checkpoint blockade in melanoma (dated by TCRdb to between 2019 and 2020). The library was produced with the immunoSEQ multiplex PCR assay. This is the immuneACCESS table as TCRdb keeps it, with only in-frame sequences that have V and J called. A part of the clones is gone; compared with another copy, unresolved V genes explain less than half, and the rest is unexplained. The sample table records 5,600 or so clones; 48% of these occur just once. Roughly 26% of the sample is held by the ten biggest clonotypes. The meaning of the sample's treatment or condition label: randomized to nivolumab then ipilimumab (arm A) or the reverse (arm B). Specimen: CD8+ T cells sorted from blood (inferred from file names), collected from a patient given nivolumab and ipilimumab in sequence. These receptor sequences come from a human patient with melanoma. Some clones in this sample may be carry-over from other donors' samples.

The V call is TRBV19, the J call TRBJ1-1, with 7 bases lining up with TRBD1. The CDR3 extends over 13 amino acids. Germline assignment: CDR1 LNHDA and CDR2 SQIVND (reference sequence). The junction had 6 bases not matched to a gene; V was cut back by 11 bases and J by 0 bases. CDR3 DNA: TGTGCCGTTCGACAGGGAATGAACACTGAAGCTTTCTTT. This gives the protein CAVRQGMNTEAFF.

This clone occurred once. This CDR3 reads CASSQDGGVYEQYF. In DNA, the CDR3 is TGCGCCAGCAGCCAAGATGGCGGAGTCTACGAGCAGTACTTC. V usage is TRBV4-3 and J usage is TRBJ2-7, with D uncertain. The CDR3 contains 14 residues. V was trimmed by 0 bases and J by 3 bases, leaving 9 bases between them. Germline V gene lookup returns CDR1 LGHNA and CDR2 YSLEER.

The chain uses TRBV5-6 and TRBJ1-2, with D unresolved. From germline, CDR1 is SGHDT and CDR2 YYEEEE. V was shortened by 4 bases and J by 7 bases, with 8 bases between the two germline ends. The CDR3 spans 11 residues. Here the CDR3 reads CASSTGGGYTF. DNA for the CDR3: TGTGCCAGCAGCACGGGAGGTGGCTACACCTTC.

The rearrangement links TRBV27 to TRBJ1-1; 7 bases are a match to TRBD1. The CDR3 runs 16 residues. Unmatched junction bases numbered 6, after V lost 1 base and J lost 1 base. CDR1 and CDR2 from the germline V gene are MNHEY and SMNVEV (reference sequence). The DNA for the CDR3 is TGTGCCAGCAGTTTATTAGGGGGCGGGAAGAACACTGAAGCTTTCTTT. This codes for CASSLLGGGKNTEAFF.

This clone showed up many times. The rearrangement links TRBV11-1 to TRBJ2-7; D gene ambiguous. The CDR3 covers 14 residues. Trimming pared 0 bases from V and 2 bases from J, leaving 8 bases between. The V gene's germline CDR1 is SGHAT and CDR2 FQDESV (reference sequence). The DNA of the CDR3 is TGTGCCAGCAGCTTAGCTGCCACAGCCTACGAGCAGTACTTC. This translates into CASSLAATAYEQYF.

V is TRBV4-3 and J is TRBJ2-7, with 7 positions matching TRBD1. Germline CDR1 and CDR2: LGHNA and YSLEER. This CDR3 is 15 amino acids long. Trimming took 0 bases from V and 3 from J; bases not matched to a gene: 5. The CDR3 DNA reads as TGCGCCAGCAGCCAAGACAGGGGGAAGAGCTACGAGCAGTACTTC. It specifies CASSQDRGKSYEQYF.

The chain has TRBV7-2 and TRBJ2-1; D not resolved. The CDR3 contains 14 residues. Trimming left V 0 bases short and J 7 bases short, with 10 bases between. Germline V gene lookup returns CDR1 SGHTA and CDR2 FQGNSA. The CDR3 is CASSLAMSTNEQFF. CDR3 bases: TGTGCCAGCAGCTTAGCCATGAGTACTAATGAGCAGTTCTTC.

The J gene is TRBJ2-7, the V gene TRBV6-1, with a weak D call TRBD2 (6 bases). Looked up from germline, CDR1 is MNHNS and CDR2 is SASEGT. This CDR3 contains 15 residues. With 1 base removed from V and 2 bases from J, the gap between germline ends came to 12 bases. CDR3 nucleotide sequence: TGTGCCAGCAGTGAAGGTCCAGCGGGCCCCTACGAGCAGTACTTC. Translated: CASSEGPAGPYEQYF.

This chain links TRBV7-8 with TRBJ1-1; TRBD1 matches at 7 bases. Germline-derived CDR1 and CDR2 are SGHVS and FQNEAQ. The V and J ends lost 4 bases and 0 bases, in that order; junction bases with no gene match: 2. The CDR3 covers 14 residues. The CDR3 is CASSWGQMNTEAFF. The CDR3 bases are TGTGCCAGCAGCTGGGGACAGATGAACACTGAAGCTTTCTTT.

This clone was observed a handful of times. This sequence joins TRBV6-1 and TRBJ1-6, with TRBD1 matching over 7 bases. The trim removed 7 bases at V and 7 bases at J, leaving 10 bases unmatched. Germline V gives CDR1 MNHNS, CDR2 SASEGT. This CDR3 has 15 amino acids. CDR3 protein: CASKPRDSLNSPLHF. DNA for the CDR3: TGTGCCAGCAAACCCAGGGACAGCTTAAATTCACCCCTCCACTTT.

The rearrangement links TRBV19 to TRBJ1-4, with no clear D. Germline-derived CDR1 and CDR2 are LNHDA and SQIVND (reference sequence). This CDR3 region has 13 residues. Trimming cost V 3 bases and J 8 bases, with 10 bases left between them. CDR3 sequence: CASSISRYEKLFF. The DNA for the CDR3 is TGTGCCAGTAGTATTTCCCGGTACGAAAAACTGTTTTTT.

Of note for this clone: A far more abundant clone sits one base away, making this likely a read error. The chain is built from TRBV19 and TRBJ1-1, with D unclear. V was trimmed by 3 bases and J by 6 bases, leaving 14 bases between them. Per the germline V gene, CDR1 is LNHDA and CDR2 is SQIVND (reference sequence). This CDR3 contains 14 residues. The CDR3 DNA sequence: TGTGCCAGTAGTATGGCGGGCATTTACGCTGAAGCTTTCTTT. Protein product: CASSMAGIYAEAFF. Filled out from reference TRBV19 and TRBJ1-1, the complete variable domain reads DGGITQSPKYLFRKEGQNVTLSCEQNLNHDAMYWYRQDPGQGLRLIYYSQIVNDFQKGDIAEGYSVSREKKESFPLTVTSAQKNPTAFYLCASSMAGIYAEAFFGQGTRLTVV.

This clone is labeled as medium-sized. The chain carries TRBV7-3 and TRBJ1-1; D not certain. The CDR3 runs to 13 residues. V dropped 1 base and J dropped 1 base, with 4 bases sitting between them. CDR1 and CDR2 (germline): SGHTA, FQGTGA. CDR3 sequence: CASSLNRNTEAFF. The DNA of the CDR3 is TGTGCCAGCAGCTTAAACAGGAACACTGAAGCTTTCTTT.

This clone was recorded a few times. The chain carries TRBV27 and TRBJ1-1; 8 bases match TRBD1. The J segment lost 3 bases and the V segment lost 5 bases, leaving 8 bases of the junction unmatched. Germline lookup yields CDR1 MNHEY and CDR2 SMNVEV (reference sequence). There are 15 residues in the CDR3. CDR3 DNA sequence: TGTGCCAGCAGTCTCTGGACAGGGTCGCACACTGAAGCTTTCTTT. This codes for CASSLWTGSHTEAFF.

This clone has only a few counts. The chain joins TRBV11-2 to TRBJ2-7; possibly TRBD2 for D (6 bases). CDR3 length: 15 amino acids. Germline V gene lookup returns CDR1 SGHAT and CDR2 FQNNGV. V lost 5 bases and J 0 bases, leaving 14 bases between the germline ends. Here the CDR3 reads CASSGVGGPSYEQYF. DNA for the CDR3: TGTGCCAGCAGCGGGGTCGGGGGTCCCTCCTACGAGCAGTACTTC.

The V gene is TRBV11-2, the J gene TRBJ1-6, with 10 nucleotides matching TRBD1. V was clipped by 5 bases and J by 10 bases; unmatched bases: 8. Looked up from germline, CDR1 is SGHAT and CDR2 is FQNNGV. This CDR3 is built from 15 residues. The DNA for the CDR3 is TGTGCCAGCAGCGACCGGGACAGGGGTGGATCACCCCTCCACTTT. Amino acids: CASSDRDRGGSPLHF.

This chain joins TRBV6-1 and TRBJ1-1, with 7 bases that match TRBD1. The germline CDR1 and CDR2 sequences are MNHNS and SASEGT. This CDR3 region has 13 residues. Losses at the gene ends were 6 bases for V and 8 bases for J; bases not matched to a gene: 9. CDR3: CASRDRNGMEAFF. The CDR3, as DNA: TGTGCCAGCAGGGACAGGAATGGGATGGAAGCTTTCTTT.

This clone has only a few counts. The V call is TRBV28, the J call TRBJ1-5; a weak D match, TRBD1 (5 bases). The CDR3 spans 16 residues. Trimming removed 5 bases at V and 2 bases at J, with 16 bases between. Germline loops: CDR1 MDHEN, CDR2 SYDVKM. The DNA of the CDR3 is TGTGCCAGCAGTCCCTTCTGGGGGGAGGGCAATCAGCCCCAGCATTTT. Amino acids: CASSPFWGEGNQPQHF.

In nucleotides, the CDR3 is TGTGCCAGCAGTTACGCTACTAGCTCAGACTACGAGCAGTACTTC. Protein: CASSYATSSDYEQYF. The rearrangement joins TRBV6-5 to TRBJ2-7; maybe TRBD2 (6 bases). Germline assignment: CDR1 MNHEY and CDR2 SVGAGI. Trimming shortened V by 2 bases and J by 3 bases, and 14 bases separated the two germline ends. CDR3 length: 15 residues.

This clone has just a few counts. V is TRBV11-2 and J is TRBJ1-6, with D maybe TRBD1 (5 bases). Germline CDR1 SGHAT, CDR2 FQNNGV. This CDR3 contains 15 residues. V lost 1 base and J 8 bases, leaving 12 bases between the germline ends. DNA for the CDR3: TGTGCCAGCAGCTTAGGACCGGGACTAGATTCACCCCTCCACTTT. Its translation: CASSLGPGLDSPLHF.

The sample holds a few counts of this clone. The rearrangement joins TRBV19 to TRBJ2-7; 8 bases line up with TRBD1. The CDR3 is made up of 16 amino acids. CDR1 and CDR2 from the germline V gene are LNHDA and SQIVND (reference sequence). Losses at the gene ends were 5 bases for V and 5 bases for J; bases not matched to a gene: 14. The CDR3 is CASSPSGGRPLDEQYF. The CDR3 coding sequence is TGTGCCAGTAGTCCGTCAGGGGGCCGCCCTTTGGACGAGCAGTACTTC.

The J gene is TRBJ2-7, the V gene TRBV20-1, with D possibly TRBD2 on 5 matching bases. V was cut by 5 bases and J by 7 bases, with 9 bases left in between. The CDR3 is 10 residues long. Germline loops: CDR1 DFQATT, CDR2 SNEGSKA (reference sequence). In DNA, the CDR3 is TGCAGTGCTTACGGGGAAGAGCAGTACTTC. Protein product: CSAYGEEQYF.

The chain carries TRBV2 and TRBJ2-7; TRBD1 aligns across 9 bases. CDR3 size: 15 residues. Germline loops: CDR1 SNHLY, CDR2 FYNNEI. V lost 4 bases, J lost 2 bases, and 6 bases stayed unmatched. The CDR3 DNA is TGTGCCAGCAGTGGTCCCGGGACAGGGACCTACGAGCAGTACTTC. Residues: CASSGPGTGTYEQYF. Looking up the rest from reference TRBV2 and TRBJ2-7 gives the full variable domain: EPEVTQTPSHQVTQMGQEVILRCVPISNHLYFYWYRQILGQKVEFLVSFYNNEISEKSEIFDDQFSVERPDGSNFTLKIRSTKLEDSAMYFCASSGPGTGTYEQYFGPGTRLTVT.

This rearrangement joins TRBV27 to TRBJ2-7; TRBD1 matches 7 bases. Germline loops: CDR1 MNHEY, CDR2 SMNVEV (reference sequence). V shed 4 bases, J shed 7 bases, and the junction held 7 bases outside the gene matches. The CDR3 is 13 residues long. The CDR3 sequence is CASSSLTGAEQYF. CDR3 nucleotide sequence: TGTGCCAGCAGTTCACTCACAGGGGCTGAGCAGTACTTC.

This clone occurred a few times. The chain joins TRBV9 to TRBJ2-7; D uncertain. CDR1 is SGDLS and CDR2 is YYNGEE in the germline V gene. Trimming pared 5 bases from V and 3 bases from J, leaving 9 bases between. The CDR3 contains 12 residues. DNA of the CDR3: TGTGCCAGCAGGGGCGACGACTACGAGCAGTACTTC. Protein sequence: CASRGDDYEQYF.

This clone has only a few counts. The chain combines TRBV7-9 with TRBJ2-7; possibly TRBD2 for D (5 bases). Germline-derived CDR1 and CDR2 are SEHNR and FQNEAQ (reference sequence). V dropped 5 bases and J dropped 4 bases, with 18 bases sitting between them. There are 15 residues in the CDR3. CDR3 bases: TGTGCCAGCAGCCCCGACGGGCAGCGGTTGTACGAGCAGTACTTC. It translates to CASSPDGQRLYEQYF.

This clone came up a few times. The chain links TRBV4-3 to TRBJ1-2, with 11 positions matching TRBD1. This CDR3 has 15 amino acids. Trimming took 0 bases from V and 8 from J; bases not matched to a gene: 5. CDR1 and CDR2 (germline): LGHNA, YSLEER. CDR3 sequence (DNA): TGCGCCAGCAGCCAAGAGGCAGGACAGGGGGCAGGCTACACCTTC. As protein: CASSQEAGQGAGYTF.

The chain carries TRBV5-4 and TRBJ1-4; 9 nucleotides align to TRBD1. V trimming: 2 bases; J trimming: 6 bases; junction bases outside the gene matches: 8. CDR1 is SGHNT and CDR2 is YYREEE in the germline V gene (reference sequence). This CDR3 comprises 16 residues. This chain's CDR3 is CASSFADRGEDEKLFF. CDR3 nucleotide sequence: TGTGCCAGCAGCTTCGCCGACAGGGGGGAAGATGAAAAACTGTTTTTT.

By frequency in the sample, this clone is medium-sized. The rearrangement joins TRBV7-2 to TRBJ2-7, with D uncertain. V dropped 1 base and J dropped 4 bases, with 8 bases sitting between them. The germline V gene encodes CDR1 SGHTA and CDR2 FQGNSA. The CDR3 is 13 amino acids. The CDR3 sequence: CASSLDTTYEQYF. CDR3 in DNA: TGTGCCAGCAGCTTAGACACAACATACGAGCAGTACTTC.

The chain is built from TRBV6-5 and TRBJ1-3; the D gene is possibly TRBD1 (6 bases). CDR3 length: 15 residues. V was cut by 6 bases and J by 0 bases, with 12 bases left in between. CDR1 and CDR2 (germline): MNHEY, SVGAGI. The DNA for the CDR3 is TGTGCCAGCAGCAAAACAGGGTCCTCTGGAAACACCATATATTTT. Translation gives CASSKTGSSGNTIYF.

This rearrangement joins TRBV10-3 to TRBJ1-2; TRBD1 matches at 8 bases. CDR3 length: 14 amino acids. Unmatched junction bases numbered 7, after V lost 5 bases and J lost 5 bases. Germline V CDR1 and CDR2: ENHRY, SYGVKD. CDR3 DNA sequence: TGTGCCATCAGTCAGGGGGCTGCGGCATATGGCTACACCTTC. Its translation: CAISQGAAAYGYTF.

This clone was detected only once. This chain links TRBV7-9 with TRBJ2-7; 9 bases are shared with TRBD1. There are 15 residues in the CDR3. In germline, CDR1 is SEHNR, CDR2 FQNEAQ (reference sequence). V shed 5 bases, J shed 3 bases, and the junction held 8 bases outside the gene matches. The CDR3 region has the DNA TGTGCCAGCAGCCACCTAGGACAGGGGATCTACGAGCAGTACTTC. Its protein is CASSHLGQGIYEQYF.